The clone carrying this TCR beta chain has only a few counts. Its antigen is unknown. These data are taken from a study of human T cells and chemical hapten exposure. Findings and caveats of the study: There was no change with DPC sensitization in TCRs above 1 in 1000 frequency. Versus controls, significantly more large CDR3 similarity clusters arose from expanded TCRs.

Each CDR3 protein is one row after TCRdb ran MiXCR on the RACE reads. The data show 300,000 to 400,000 distinct CDR3 sequences, around 7% seen once. Time point indicated: patch test 1, 2 weeks after DPC sensitization. Treatment in this sample: therapeutic diphenylcyclopropenone sensitization with weekly scalp DPC. The trim removed 0 bases at V and 0 bases at J, leaving 9 bases unmatched. Germline lookup yields CDR1 SGHDT and CDR2 YYEEEE. This CDR3 has 17 residues. The genes are TRBV5-6 and TRBJ2-7; TRBD1 matches 7 bases. Sequenced material: whole blood, taken in connection with sensitization to the hapten diphenylcyclopropenone (DPC). The clonotype was recovered from a woman aged 18-29 years with alopecia areata. Some clones in this sample may be carry-over from other donors' samples. The CDR3 sequence: CASSLATGTVISYEQYF. The CDR3, as DNA: TGTGCCAGCAGCTTGGCCACAGGGACAGTAATCTCCTACGAGCAGTACTTC.